This T cell receptor (beta chain) was recovered during a study of cytomegalovirus exposure and HLA in healthy donors. General observations from the study: From TCR beta sequences, most subjects' HLA-A and HLA-B alleles were reportedly predicted accurately.

Germline loops: CDR1 MDHEN, CDR2 SYDVKM. The length of the CDR3 is 16 residues. With 2 bases clipped from V and 5 bases from J, the junction kept 9 bases outside the gene matches. As regards this clone: No antigen is known for it.

13 Jbeta primers and 60 Vbeta primers were used for the PCR. Only in-frame clones appear in the TCRdb table, and some are missing; sequencing was by immunoSEQ multiplex PCR. The sample lists fewer than 150,000 clones; around 69% were seen once. The sequence derives from a middle-aged man in good health and CMV-seropositive. The V and J genes are TRBV28 and TRBJ2-5; 9 bases are shared with TRBD2. Source material: PBMCs. CDR3 sequence (DNA): TGTGCCAGCAGTTTAGGCTATGCTAGCGGGAAGGAGACCCAGTACTTC. This codes for CASSLGYASGKETQYF.